The TCR beta chain under discussion was sequenced for a study of blood T cell repertoires in COVID-19. Study-level information: PBMCs, B-cell-depleted T cells, or T cells provided the cDNA or gDNA that made up the material.

The CDR3 runs to 14 residues. Trimming at V came to 7 bases and at J to 1 base, leaving 9 bases not matched to a gene. From germline, CDR1 is GTSNPN and CDR2 SVGIG (reference sequence). Assay used: immunoSEQ multiplex PCR; TCRdb lists only in-frame clones, some missing. The table has around 300,000 clones, approximately 85% seen once. The V gene is TRBV30, the J gene TRBJ2-7; 8 nucleotides match TRBD2. This receptor was obtained from a woman between 65 and 79 years old with acute or convalescent COVID-19. Sequenced input: peripheral blood. CDR3 region: CALKLLAESYEQYF. The CDR3, as DNA: TGTGCCTTGAAGCTACTAGCGGAGTCCTACGAGCAGTACTTC.